This T cell receptor beta chain was captured by sequencing in a study of blood T cell dynamics during melanoma immunotherapy. Overall study: First-line therapy was either pembrolizumab or nivolumab with ipilimumab for metastatic melanoma. Study conclusions and caveats: Disease-control patients' PBMC repertoires became either more clonal or more diverse at W3.

Assay: immunoSEQ multiplex PCR; the TCRdb copy retains only in-frame clones and omits some. The sample holds roughly 11,000 clones, roughly 89% seen once. This clone was recorded a few times. Its antigen is as yet unknown. CDR1 is LGHNA, CDR2 YNFKEQ, per germline. With V trimmed by 4 bases and J by 4 bases, 8 bases remained unmatched. CDR3 length: 17 residues. Time point reported: week 3, after first cycle of checkpoint inhibitor. Apart from two fast progressors, RECIST 1.1 response was judged 12 weeks post-infusion. Prior systemic cancer therapy, immunosuppressant use and other active malignancies excluded patients.

This TCR derives from a human donor with melanoma. The chain uses TRBV4-2 and TRBJ2-2, with TRBD2 identical over 11 bases. Source: blood, taken from a patient treated with checkpoint blockade. The CDR3 DNA reads as TGTGCCAGCAGCCGGGCGAAAGGGACTAGCGGCACCGGGGAGCTGTTTTTT. Its protein product is CASSRAKGTSGTGELFF.